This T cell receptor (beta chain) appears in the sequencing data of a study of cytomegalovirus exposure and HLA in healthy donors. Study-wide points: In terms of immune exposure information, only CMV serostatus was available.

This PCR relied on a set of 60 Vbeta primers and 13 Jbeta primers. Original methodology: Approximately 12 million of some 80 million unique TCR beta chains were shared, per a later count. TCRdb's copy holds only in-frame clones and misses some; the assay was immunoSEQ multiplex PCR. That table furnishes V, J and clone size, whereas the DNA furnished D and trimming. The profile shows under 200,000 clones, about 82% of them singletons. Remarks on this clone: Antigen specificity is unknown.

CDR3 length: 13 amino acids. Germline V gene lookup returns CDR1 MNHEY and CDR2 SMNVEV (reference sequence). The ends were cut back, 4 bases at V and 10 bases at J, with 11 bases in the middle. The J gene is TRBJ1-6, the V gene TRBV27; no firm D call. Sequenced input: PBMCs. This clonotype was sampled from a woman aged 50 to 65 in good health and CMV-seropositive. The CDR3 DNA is TGTGCCAGCAGTTCAGGCCGAGAATCACCCCTCCACTTT. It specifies CASSSGRESPLHF.